A selection of T cell receptor beta chains follows, all from one sample in a study of T-cell reconstitution after alpha-beta-depleted transplantation in children. TCRdb recomputed calls from the PCR reads with MiXCR, one row per CDR3 protein. The table includes approximately 110,000 distinct CDR3 sequences, roughly 23% detected once. Material: PBMCs, mostly from graft donor cells, obtained 180 days after TCRalphabeta/CD19-depleted stem cell transplant. Every receptor here comes from a male patient under 10 years old who had a stem cell transplant for chronic granulomatous disease, so the T cells may come from the graft donor. Each CDR3 is given with its conserved first and last residue. Fields, in order: V gene, D gene, clone size, J gene, CDR3 protein, CDR3 DNA. The D gene is left open where the match is weak. Some rows have no size entry. The others give once, few or many, or a class for an expanded clone.

v_call: TRBV29-1
d_call: TRBD1
clone_size: .
j_call: TRBJ2-5
cdr3_aa: CSVVAAGGWQETQYF
cdr3_nt: TGCAGCGTTGTTGCGGCAGGGGGCTGGCAAGAGACCCAGTACTTC

v_call: TRBV5-5
d_call: TRBD1
clone_size: many
j_call: TRBJ2-7
cdr3_aa: CASSFSEDRAYEQYF
cdr3_nt: TGTGCCAGCAGCTTTTCTGAAGACAGGGCCTACGAGCAGTACTTC

v_call: TRBV7-6
d_call: .
clone_size: few
j_call: TRBJ2-7
cdr3_aa: CASSRPNNEQYF
cdr3_nt: TGTGCCAGCAGCCGACCCAACAACGAGCAGTACTTC

v_call: TRBV11-2
d_call: TRBD1
clone_size: many
j_call: TRBJ1-6
cdr3_aa: CASSLGQGRYNSPLHF
cdr3_nt: TGTGCCAGCAGCTTAGGACAGGGGAGATATAATTCACCCCTCCACTTT

v_call: TRBV5-1
d_call: .
clone_size: many
j_call: TRBJ2-1
cdr3_aa: CASSLYQGNEQFF
cdr3_nt: TGCGCCAGCAGCTTGTACCAGGGGAATGAGCAGTTCTTC

v_call: TRBV5-1
d_call: .
clone_size: .
j_call: TRBJ2-7
cdr3_aa: CASSPGPLAYYEQYF
cdr3_nt: TGCGCCAGCAGCCCGGGACCCCTCGCCTACTACGAGCAGTACTTC

v_call: TRBV12-3/TRBV12-4
d_call: .
clone_size: many
j_call: TRBJ1-2
cdr3_aa: CASSLSGDYGYTF
cdr3_nt: TGTGCCAGCAGTTTATCGGGGGACTATGGCTACACCTTC

v_call: TRBV20-1
d_call: .
clone_size: many
j_call: TRBJ1-2
cdr3_aa: CSASAVFGETTNYGYTF
cdr3_nt: TGCAGTGCTAGCGCCGTGTTTGGGGAAACGACTAACTATGGCTACACCTTC

v_call: TRBV20-1
d_call: TRBD2
clone_size: .
j_call: TRBJ2-3
cdr3_aa: CSAPGLAGVRKDGDTQYF
cdr3_nt: TGCAGTGCCCCCGGACTAGCGGGAGTAAGAAAAGACGGGGATACGCAGTATTTT

v_call: TRBV28
d_call: .
clone_size: .
j_call: TRBJ1-2
cdr3_aa: CASSLYGGPNYGYTF
cdr3_nt: TGTGCCAGCAGTTTATACGGGGGGCCTAACTATGGCTACACCTTC

v_call: TRBV6-1
d_call: .
clone_size: many
j_call: TRBJ2-1
cdr3_aa: CACRKFPNNEQFF
cdr3_nt: TGTGCCTGCCGGAAGTTCCCCAACAATGAGCAGTTCTTC

v_call: TRBV5-5
d_call: .
clone_size: once
j_call: TRBJ2-7
cdr3_aa: CASGTGTYEQYF
cdr3_nt: TGTGCCAGCGGGACTGGGACCTACGAGCAGTACTTC

v_call: TRBV27
d_call: .
clone_size: once
j_call: TRBJ2-2
cdr3_aa: CASSFGQTGELFF
cdr3_nt: TGTGCCAGCAGTTTTGGCCAAACCGGGGAGCTGTTTTTT

v_call: TRBV12-3/TRBV12-4
d_call: .
clone_size: many
j_call: TRBJ2-7
cdr3_aa: CASSYATYEQYF
cdr3_nt: TGTGCCAGCAGTTACGCGACCTACGAGCAGTACTTC

v_call: TRBV7-6
d_call: .
clone_size: few
j_call: TRBJ1-4
cdr3_aa: CASSLTGLGQLFF
cdr3_nt: TGTGCCAGCAGCTTGACAGGACTTGGGCAACTGTTTTTT

v_call: TRBV7-3
d_call: .
clone_size: many
j_call: TRBJ1-1
cdr3_aa: CASSLSGGITEAFF
cdr3_nt: TGTGCCAGCAGCTTATCTGGGGGGATCACTGAAGCTTTCTTT

v_call: TRBV12-3/TRBV12-4
d_call: .
clone_size: many
j_call: TRBJ2-1
cdr3_aa: CASTQGGKGNEQFF
cdr3_nt: TGTGCCAGCACCCAGGGGGGGAAAGGCAATGAGCAGTTCTTC

v_call: TRBV27
d_call: .
clone_size: few
j_call: TRBJ2-3
cdr3_aa: CASSLNSGGDTQYF
cdr3_nt: TGTGCCAGCAGTTTAAACTCTGGGGGAGATACGCAGTATTTT

v_call: TRBV20-1
d_call: .
clone_size: many
j_call: TRBJ1-4
cdr3_aa: CSASRDGRNEKLFF
cdr3_nt: TGCAGTGCTAGCCGGGACGGCCGTAATGAAAAACTGTTTTTT

v_call: TRBV29-1
d_call: .
clone_size: many
j_call: TRBJ2-2
cdr3_aa: CSVGGTGELFF
cdr3_nt: TGCAGCGTTGGAGGGACCGGGGAGCTGTTTTTT

v_call: TRBV12-3/TRBV12-4
d_call: TRBD1
clone_size: few
j_call: TRBJ1-1
cdr3_aa: CASRQAGGALEAFF
cdr3_nt: TGTGCCAGCAGGCAAGCAGGGGGTGCCCTAGAGGCTTTCTTT

v_call: TRBV7-8
d_call: .
clone_size: many
j_call: TRBJ1-4
cdr3_aa: CASSRKGTAVNEKLFF
cdr3_nt: TGTGCCAGCAGCCGCAAGGGGACGGCCGTAAATGAAAAACTGTTTTTT

v_call: TRBV7-9
d_call: .
clone_size: many
j_call: TRBJ2-7
cdr3_aa: CASSPEYEQYF
cdr3_nt: TGTGCCAGCAGCCCCGAGTACGAGCAGTACTTC

v_call: TRBV9
d_call: .
clone_size: .
j_call: TRBJ2-7
cdr3_aa: CASSVGTGLSYEQYF
cdr3_nt: TGTGCCAGCAGCGTAGGGACTGGCCTATCCTACGAGCAGTACTTC

v_call: TRBV5-6
d_call: .
clone_size: .
j_call: TRBJ2-7
cdr3_aa: CASSLGQSGHEQYF
cdr3_nt: TGTGCCAGCAGCTTGGGACAGTCGGGGCACGAGCAGTACTTC

v_call: TRBV5-6
d_call: TRBD2
clone_size: few
j_call: TRBJ2-5
cdr3_aa: CASSLASGGGETQYF
cdr3_nt: TGTGCCAGCAGCTTGGCCTCGGGGGGAGGGGAGACCCAGTACTTC

v_call: TRBV4-3
d_call: .
clone_size: .
j_call: TRBJ1-5
cdr3_aa: CASSQDLSGSLNQPQHF
cdr3_nt: TGCGCCAGCAGCCAAGATTTGTCCGGATCGCTCAATCAGCCCCAGCATTTT

v_call: TRBV6-1
d_call: .
clone_size: many
j_call: TRBJ2-7
cdr3_aa: CASSEAPTGSTYEQYF
cdr3_nt: TGTGCCAGCAGTGAAGCCCCGACAGGATCAACCTACGAGCAGTACTTC

v_call: TRBV12-3/TRBV12-4
d_call: TRBD2
clone_size: .
j_call: TRBJ2-7
cdr3_aa: CASTSSLAGYEQYF
cdr3_nt: TGTGCCAGCACCTCATCGCTAGCGGGATACGAGCAGTACTTC

v_call: TRBV5-1
d_call: TRBD2
clone_size: many
j_call: TRBJ2-1
cdr3_aa: CASSLVLAGEGNEQFF
cdr3_nt: TGCGCCAGCAGCTTGGTTCTAGCGGGAGAGGGGAATGAGCAGTTCTTC

v_call: TRBV5-1
d_call: TRBD1
clone_size: medium-sized
j_call: TRBJ1-1
cdr3_aa: CASSFGRGAEAFF
cdr3_nt: TGCGCCAGCAGCTTCGGCAGGGGGGCTGAAGCTTTCTTT

v_call: TRBV29-1
d_call: TRBD1
clone_size: few
j_call: TRBJ2-3
cdr3_aa: CSVEAWDRGSTDTQYF
cdr3_nt: TGCAGCGTTGAAGCCTGGGACAGGGGTAGCACAGATACGCAGTATTTT

v_call: TRBV11-2
d_call: TRBD2
clone_size: many
j_call: TRBJ2-1
cdr3_aa: CASSRGGRTSLPNEQFF
cdr3_nt: TGTGCCAGCAGCCGGGGGGGGAGGACTTCACTCCCCAATGAGCAGTTCTTC

v_call: TRBV3-1
d_call: TRBD1
clone_size: many
j_call: TRBJ1-6
cdr3_aa: CASSQGQGANSPLHF
cdr3_nt: TGTGCCAGCAGCCAAGGGCAGGGGGCTAATTCACCCCTCCACTTT

v_call: TRBV3-1
d_call: TRBD1
clone_size: many
j_call: TRBJ2-7
cdr3_aa: CASSQEGHGQGIPYEQYF
cdr3_nt: TGTGCCAGCAGCCAAGAGGGACATGGACAGGGTATCCCCTACGAGCAGTACTTC

v_call: TRBV12-3/TRBV12-4
d_call: TRBD2
clone_size: .
j_call: TRBJ2-3
cdr3_aa: CASSGAGTRSLSTDTQYF
cdr3_nt: TGTGCCAGCAGTGGGGCCGGGACTAGATCTTTGAGCACAGATACGCAGTATTTT

v_call: TRBV7-9
d_call: .
clone_size: .
j_call: TRBJ2-3
cdr3_aa: CASSLSQGTDTQYF
cdr3_nt: TGTGCCAGCAGCTTGTCTCAGGGCACAGATACGCAGTATTTT